This T cell receptor (beta chain) emerged from a study of Tregs in tolerant kidney transplant recipients. Thawed PBMCs were FACS-sorted into unstimulated CD4+CD25+CD127- regulatory T cells, CD4+CD25- non-regulatory cells, CD4 and CD8 cells. Here immunoSEQ multiplex PCR was the method, and the copy in TCRdb shows in-frame clones only, minus some. Among roughly 250,000 clones listed, about 80% were seen once. The CDR3 has 16 amino acids. With 0 bases removed from V and 0 bases from J, the gap between germline ends came to 11 bases. Concerning this clone: No antigen is known for it.

Findings of the study overall: Activated donor B cell expansion appeared to reveal the most relevant donor-specific TCRbeta repertoire. Biological reproducibility was not directly addressed in this study.

The sequence derives from a human donor in good health. Sequences were obtained from CD4+ T cells from blood. The chain couples TRBV23-1 to TRBJ1-1; D is perhaps TRBD1 (5 bases). TRBV23-1 is designated an ORF whose function remains uncertain. Written as DNA, the CDR3 is TGCGCCAGCAGTCAATCGGGGGACGGACTGAACACTGAAGCTTTCTTT. Its translation: CASSQSGDGLNTEAFF.